These T cell receptor beta chains were read from a single sample in a study of human T cells and chemical hapten exposure. TCRdb recomputed calls from the RACE reads with MiXCR, one row per CDR3 protein. The sample carries about 340,000 distinct CDR3 sequences, around 7% recorded once. Sequenced here: whole blood, sampled in connection with sensitization to the hapten diphenylcyclopropenone (DPC). These receptor sequences come from a young woman with alopecia areata. Some clones in this sample may be carry-over from other donors' samples. The CDR3 runs from the conserved cysteine through the conserved F or W. D genes are given only for firm matches. A row's size may be missing; if present it is once, few, many or a size class.

>TRBV28|few|TRBJ2-1|.
CASRATDRHYNEQFF
TGTGCCAGCAGGGCCACCGACCGTCACTACAATGAGCAGTTCTTC
>TRBV9|.|TRBJ2-3|TRBD2
CASTGGGWTDTQYF
TGTGCCAGCACCGGGGGGGGCTGGACAGATACGCAGTATTTT
>TRBV29-1|many|TRBJ2-5|.
CSVGPTETQYF
TGCAGCGTTGGTCCTACGGAGACCCAGTACTTC
>TRBV4-3|few|TRBJ2-7|TRBD1
CASSPQQGYEQYF
TGCGCCAGCAGCCCGCAACAGGGGTACGAGCAGTACTTC
>TRBV20-1|.|TRBJ1-2|.
CSGSTEGYGYTF
TGCAGTGGTTCGACTGAGGGCTATGGCTACACCTTC
>TRBV20-1|.|TRBJ2-1|.
CSATGTAYNEQFF
TGCAGTGCTACAGGGACTGCATACAATGAGCAGTTCTTC
>TRBV18|.|TRBJ1-2|.
CASSDSNAGSYGYTF
TGTGCCAGCTCAGACTCGAACGCAGGGTCCTATGGCTACACCTTC
>TRBV19|few|TRBJ2-5|TRBD1
CASSDRGRAETQYF
TGTGCCAGTAGCGACAGGGGGCGCGCAGAGACCCAGTACTTC
>TRBV5-4|.|TRBJ2-2|TRBD1
CASIIHPGQQNTGELFF
TGTGCCAGCATCATACATCCGGGACAGCAGAACACCGGGGAGCTGTTTTTT
>TRBV5-6|many|TRBJ2-7|TRBD1
CASSGQGAYEQYF
TGTGCCAGCAGCGGACAGGGGGCCTACGAGCAGTACTTC
>TRBV6-2/TRBV6-3|many|TRBJ2-5|.
CASCSRGEETQYF
TGTGCCAGCTGTTCAAGGGGGGAAGAGACCCAGTACTTC
>TRBV20-1|many|TRBJ2-1|TRBD2
CSAFSGGDFNEQFF
TGCAGTGCTTTTAGCGGGGGGGACTTCAATGAGCAGTTCTTC
>TRBV6-5|many|TRBJ2-1|.
CASSRWGHNEQFF
TGTGCCAGCAGTCGATGGGGGCACAATGAGCAGTTCTTC
>TRBV6-2/TRBV6-3|.|TRBJ1-5|.
CASSISEARNQPQHF
TGTGCCAGCAGCATTTCGGAGGCGAGAAATCAGCCCCAGCATTTT
>TRBV13|.|TRBJ1-6|.
CASSLVRDSPLHF
TGTGCCAGCAGCTTAGTCAGGGATTCACCCCTCCACTTT
>TRBV15|many|TRBJ2-3|.
CATSRDYATAGEDTQYF
TGTGCCACCAGCAGAGATTACGCCACAGCCGGGGAGGATACGCAGTATTTT
>TRBV20-1|few|TRBJ2-7|.
CSARSMSGSIPLFYEQYF
TGCAGTGCTAGAAGTATGTCAGGGTCTATCCCCCTTTTCTACGAGCAGTACTTC
>TRBV6-5|.|TRBJ1-1|TRBD1
CASSYGTAPHTEAFF
TGTGCCAGCAGTTACGGGACAGCCCCTCACACTGAAGCTTTCTTT
>TRBV7-8|.|TRBJ1-5|TRBD1
CASSTTGSDQPQHF
TGTGCCAGCAGCACGACAGGGTCTGATCAGCCCCAGCATTTT
>TRBV21-1|few|TRBJ2-5|.
CASSSKTGQSGETQYF
TGTGCCAGCAGCTCTAAGACAGGGCAAAGTGGAGAGACCCAGTACTTC
>TRBV27|few|TRBJ2-5|TRBD1
CASSPTGTGARLGTQYF
TGTGCCAGCAGTCCTACCGGGACAGGGGCCCGTCTTGGGACCCAGTACTTC
>TRBV7-6|few|TRBJ1-1|.
CASSPFQNTEAFF
TGTGCCAGCAGCCCATTTCAGAACACTGAAGCTTTCTTT
>TRBV6-2/TRBV6-3|many|TRBJ2-1|TRBD2
CASSFAAETSGGLLNEQFF
TGTGCCAGCAGTTTTGCGGCAGAGACTAGCGGGGGGTTATTAAATGAGCAGTTCTTC
>TRBV4-3|.|TRBJ1-1|TRBD1
CASSQDRDRVETEAFF
TGCGCCAGCAGCCAAGATCGGGACAGGGTGGAAACTGAAGCTTTCTTT
>TRBV18|.|TRBJ1-1|.
CASSGQSGFGTEAFF
TGTGCCAGCTCAGGCCAGAGTGGGTTTGGGACTGAAGCTTTCTTT
>TRBV5-1|many|TRBJ1-2|TRBD1
CASSLGTVDYGYTF
TGCGCCAGCAGCCTGGGGACAGTGGACTATGGCTACACCTTC
>TRBV6-5|.|TRBJ1-4|TRBD1
CASSRQGVSANEKLFF
TGTGCCAGCAGTCGACAGGGGGTATCAGCTAATGAAAAACTGTTTTTT
>TRBV5-1|few|TRBJ2-3|.
CASSLERGSDTQYF
TGCGCCAGCAGCTTGGAGAGGGGATCAGATACGCAGTATTTT
>TRBV6-6|few|TRBJ2-2|.
CASGADLRPGELFF
TGTGCCAGCGGGGCGGACCTTAGGCCCGGGGAGCTGTTTTTT
>TRBV28|many|TRBJ2-3|.
CASSTESSTDTQYF
TGTGCCAGCAGTACGGAATCTAGCACAGATACGCAGTATTTT
>TRBV6-5|few|TRBJ1-6|.
CASSYSNRASSYNSPLHF
TGTGCCAGCAGTTACTCAAACCGGGCCAGCTCCTATAATTCACCCCTCCACTTT
>TRBV4-1|.|TRBJ1-1|.
CASSRTQGNTEAFF
TGCGCCAGCAGCCGGACACAGGGTAACACTGAAGCTTTCTTT
>TRBV6-1|.|TRBJ2-5|.
CASSEFASGTETQYF
TGTGCCAGCAGTGAGTTTGCCTCTGGAACGGAGACCCAGTACTTC
>TRBV20-1|few|TRBJ2-3|.
CSAIRGNTDTQYF
TGCAGTGCTATCCGGGGGAACACAGATACGCAGTATTTT
>TRBV10-3|few|TRBJ2-5|.
CATRESLQETQYF
TGTGCCACCAGGGAATCGCTCCAAGAGACCCAGTACTTC
>TRBV6-2/TRBV6-3|few|TRBJ2-1|TRBD2
CASSAYLAGSSYNEQFF
TGTGCCAGCAGTGCCTACTTAGCGGGGAGCTCCTACAATGAGCAGTTCTTC
>TRBV11-2|few|TRBJ2-1|TRBD2
CASSLQGTSGGLPHALSSYNEQFF
TGTGCCAGCAGCCTCCAGGGGACTAGCGGGGGGCTACCCCATGCACTGAGCTCCTACAATGAGCAGTTCTTC
>TRBV2|.|TRBJ1-2|.
CASGPPSKDGYTF
TGTGCCAGCGGTCCCCCATCAAAGGATGGCTACACCTTC
>TRBV25-1|many|TRBJ2-7|.
CASSELRDFYEQYF
TGTGCCAGCAGTGAACTCAGGGACTTCTACGAGCAGTACTTC
>TRBV5-1|few|TRBJ2-3|TRBD1
CASSLGETGVSDTQYF
TGCGCCAGCAGCTTGGGGGAGACAGGGGTCTCAGATACGCAGTATTTT
>TRBV24-1|many|TRBJ2-1|TRBD1
CATSDPTGAEQFF
TGTGCCACCAGTGATCCTACAGGGGCTGAGCAGTTCTTC
>TRBV24-1|few|TRBJ1-6|.
CATQGSSYNSPLHF
TGTGCCACCCAAGGGAGCTCCTATAATTCACCCCTCCACTTT
>TRBV4-3|few|TRBJ2-7|.
CASSRTLNSYEQYF
TGCGCCAGCAGCCGGACCCTCAACTCCTACGAGCAGTACTTC
>TRBV7-2|.|TRBJ1-4|.
CASSSESAVKLFF
TGTGCCAGCAGCTCCGAGTCGGCGGTAAAACTGTTTTTT
>TRBV28|.|TRBJ1-1|TRBD1
CASKLGGASTEAFF
TGTGCCAGCAAGCTAGGGGGCGCGTCCACTGAAGCTTTCTTT
>TRBV28|.|TRBJ2-1|TRBD2
CASSFGAWRGENNEQFF
TGTGCCAGCAGTTTTGGGGCTTGGCGGGGGGAGAACAATGAGCAGTTCTTC
>TRBV10-3|.|TRBJ2-1|TRBD2
CAISEALAGEQFF
TGTGCCATCAGTGAGGCACTAGCGGGGGAGCAGTTCTTC
>TRBV4-2|many|TRBJ2-4|TRBD1
CASSRTGENIQYF
TGTGCCAGCAGCCGGACAGGAGAAAACATTCAGTACTTC